A few counts support the clone carrying this TCR beta chain. This specimen belongs to a study of blood T cell repertoires in COVID-19. Study as a whole: There were acute and convalescent COVID-19 samples, and they came from the United States, Italy and Spain. Sample material is recorded as cDNA or gDNA derived from T cells, B-cell-depleted T cells, or PBMCs.

Per the study methods: Reference gene primer amplification yielded estimated nucleated cell counts. Clones were sequenced by immunoSEQ multiplex PCR, and TCRdb holds only the in-frame ones, with some missing. V, J and clone size reflect that table, while D and trimming were determined from the DNA. The table includes some 100,000 clones, just over 90% detected once. This CDR3 is built from 13 residues. In germline, CDR1 is SQVTM, CDR2 ANQGSEA. Trimming pared 7 bases from V and 3 bases from J, leaving 16 bases between. The sequenced sample was peripheral blood. The sequence was collected from a man in his sixties with acute or convalescent COVID-19. The gene calls are TRBV29-1 and TRBJ2-7, with D unclear. CDR3 bases: TGCAGCGACCCTGACACCAAATTCTACGAGCAGTACTTC. This codes for CSDPDTKFYEQYF.